This T cell receptor beta chain was recorded in a study of radiation and T cells in renal cell carcinoma. Whole-study findings and limits: From baseline, blood top tumor clonotypes peaked at 2 weeks post-radiation.

Profiling relied on immunoSEQ multiplex PCR, and the TCRdb table lists in-frame clones only, not all of them. Counted here are around 180,000 clones, less than 90% occurring once; the ten biggest clones make up about 11%. J was trimmed by 7 bases and V by 2 bases; bases with no gene match: 7. CDR1 and CDR2 (germline): GTSNPN, SVGIG (reference sequence). The CDR3 is made up of 14 amino acids. As regards this clone: Its antigen remains unidentified.

Time point noted: blood 4 weeks post-SBRT, at nephrectomy. Treatment: 15 Gy SBRT to primary tumor, nephrectomy 4 weeks later. Nephrectomy followed 15 Gy stereotactic body radiation by 4 weeks. The tumor was a clear cell renal cell carcinoma. The chain joins TRBV30 to TRBJ2-5; the match to TRBD2 covers 10 bases. Here the sequenced sample was blood, taken from a patient whose treatment included radiotherapy and nephrectomy. This sequence was found in a woman aged 50 to 60 with renal cell carcinoma. Here the CDR3 reads CAWSQSGGAGTQYF. As DNA, the CDR3 is TGTGCCTGGAGTCAGAGCGGGGGGGCGGGGACCCAGTACTTC.